This TCR beta chain was observed in a study of T cells in Graves' hyperthyroidism and ophthalmopathy. The germline V gene has CDR1 DFQATT and CDR2 SNEGSKA (reference sequence). Trimming took off 5 bases at V and 4 bases at J, with 11 bases between the two ends. The CDR3 contains 12 residues. RNA transcripts were the template for amplifying TCR beta CDR3 regions. A set of HTBI primers served as the primers for a first-round RT-PCR of the TCR CDR3. TCRdb passed the multiplex PCR reads through MiXCR, listing each CDR3 protein once. The sample lists hundreds of thousands of distinct CDR3 sequences; roughly a third were seen once.

V usage is TRBV20-1 and J usage is TRBJ2-5; D is unresolved. This sequence originates from a woman between 35 and 50 years old with Graves' hyperthyroidism. The material sequenced was blood. The CDR3 reads CSADDSTETQYF. Here the CDR3 DNA reads TGCAGTGCTGACGATAGCACAGAGACCCAGTACTTC.